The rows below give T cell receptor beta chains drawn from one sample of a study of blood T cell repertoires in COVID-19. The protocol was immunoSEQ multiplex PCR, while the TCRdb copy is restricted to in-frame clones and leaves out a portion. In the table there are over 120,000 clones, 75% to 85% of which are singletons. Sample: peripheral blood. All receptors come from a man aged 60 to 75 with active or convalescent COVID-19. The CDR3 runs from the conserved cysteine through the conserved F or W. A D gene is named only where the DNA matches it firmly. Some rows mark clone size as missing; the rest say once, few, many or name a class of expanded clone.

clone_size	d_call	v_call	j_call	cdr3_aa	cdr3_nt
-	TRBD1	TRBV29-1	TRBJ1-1	CSVGGHPGQTNTEAFF	TGCAGCGTTGGAGGGCACCCGGGACAGACTAACACTGAAGCTTTCTTT
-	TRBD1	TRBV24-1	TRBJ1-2	CATSDSGTGRAKRGTTF	TGTGCCACCAGTGATTCCGGGACAGGCCGCGCGAAGAGGGGAACCACCTTC
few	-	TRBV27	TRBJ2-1	CASSFQGLDEQFF	TGTGCCAGCAGTTTCCAGGGACTCGATGAGCAGTTCTTC
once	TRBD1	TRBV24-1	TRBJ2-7	CATSDGQGRGDEQYF	TGTGCCACCAGTGACGGACAGGGGCGGGGTGACGAGCAGTACTTC
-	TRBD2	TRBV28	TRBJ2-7	CASSWTSGGRYEQYF	TGTGCCAGCAGCTGGACTAGCGGGGGGAGGTACGAGCAGTACTTC
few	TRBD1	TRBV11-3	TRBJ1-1	CASSLGQGGTEAFF	TGTGCCAGCAGCCTTGGACAGGGGGGCACTGAAGCTTTCTTT
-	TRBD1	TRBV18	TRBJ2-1	CASSRLLGQGANNEQFF	TGTGCCAGCTCACGACTACTGGGACAGGGGGCGAACAATGAGCAGTTCTTC
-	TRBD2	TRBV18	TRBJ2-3	CASSPTSGTLSDTQYF	TGTGCCAGCTCACCGACTAGCGGGACCCTTTCGGATACGCAGTATTTT
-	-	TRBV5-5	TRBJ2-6	CASREYSQTSGANVLTF	TGTGCCAGCAGGGAATACAGTCAAACCTCTGGGGCCAACGTCCTGACTTTC
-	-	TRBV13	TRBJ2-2	CASSLAFTGELFF	TGTGCCAGCAGCTTAGCTTTCACCGGGGAGCTGTTTTTT
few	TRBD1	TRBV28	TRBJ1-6	CASSSGQGGNSPLHF	TGTGCCAGCAGTAGCGGACAGGGAGGTAATTCACCCCTCCACTTT
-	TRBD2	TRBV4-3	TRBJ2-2	CASSQQAGGRNRGNTGELFF	TGCGCCAGCAGCCAGCAAGCGGGGGGAAGGAACAGGGGAAACACCGGGGAGCTGTTTTTT
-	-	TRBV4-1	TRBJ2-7	CASSLQDRLYEQYF	TGCGCCAGCAGCTTACAAGACAGACTCTACGAGCAGTACTTC
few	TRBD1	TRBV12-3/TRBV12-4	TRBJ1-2	CASSLGQGTNYTF	TGTGCCAGCAGTTTAGGACAGGGGACCAACTACACCTTC
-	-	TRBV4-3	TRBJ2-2	CASSPGLHTGELFF	TGCGCCAGCAGCCCAGGGTTACACACCGGGGAGCTGTTTTTT
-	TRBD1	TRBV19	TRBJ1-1	CASNSGTGVITTEAFF	TGTGCCAGTAACTCCGGGACAGGGGTTATAACAACTGAAGCTTTCTTT
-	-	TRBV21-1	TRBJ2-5	CASSKDLGQGNGETQYF	TGTGCCAGCAGCAAAGACTTAGGACAGGGAAACGGGGAGACCCAGTACTTC
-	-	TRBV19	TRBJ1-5	CASRGTLAGQPQHF	TGTGCCAGCCGGGGGACCTTAGCTGGGCAGCCCCAGCATTTT
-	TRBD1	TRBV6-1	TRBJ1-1	CASSDMGQSNTEAFF	TGTGCCAGCAGTGATATGGGACAGTCGAACACTGAAGCTTTCTTT
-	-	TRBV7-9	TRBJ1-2	CASTTNNYGYTF	TGTGCCAGCACGACAAATAACTATGGCTACACCTTC
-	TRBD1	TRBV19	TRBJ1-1	CASNLPGQGIQGAEAFF	TGTGCCAGTAACTTACCGGGACAGGGGATCCAAGGGGCTGAAGCTTTCTTT
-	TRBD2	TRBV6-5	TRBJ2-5	CASTPRGGSQETQYF	TGTGCCAGCACTCCTCGGGGGGGCTCCCAAGAGACCCAGTACTTC
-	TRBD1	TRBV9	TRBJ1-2	CASSEGGDRGTAGYTF	TGTGCCAGCAGCGAAGGAGGGGACAGGGGGACCGCTGGCTACACCTTC
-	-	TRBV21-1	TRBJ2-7	CASTKTGNSAYEQYF	TGTGCCAGCACCAAGACAGGGAATAGCGCCTACGAGCAGTACTTC
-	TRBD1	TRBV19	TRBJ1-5	CATEHGTANQPQHF	TGTGCCACAGAACATGGGACAGCAAATCAGCCCCAGCATTTT
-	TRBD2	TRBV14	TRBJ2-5	CASSQGILAGPYQETQYF	TGTGCCAGCAGCCAAGGCATTTTAGCGGGGCCATACCAAGAGACCCAGTACTTC
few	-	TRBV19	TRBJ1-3	CASSSGTGNTIYF	TGTGCCAGTAGTTCAGGGACTGGAAACACCATATATTTT
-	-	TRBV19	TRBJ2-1	CASSQGYNEQFF	TGTGCCAGTAGTCAGGGGTACAATGAGCAGTTCTTC
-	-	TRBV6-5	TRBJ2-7	CASSYGRGDYEQYF	TGTGCCAGCAGTTACGGGAGGGGGGACTACGAGCAGTACTTC
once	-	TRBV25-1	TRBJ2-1	CASSETSSYNEQFF	TGTGCCAGCAGTGAAACGAGCTCCTACAATGAGCAGTTCTTC
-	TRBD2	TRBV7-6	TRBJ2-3	CASSQGLAGGSDTQYF	TGTGCCAGCAGCCAGGGACTAGCGGGAGGATCAGATACGCAGTATTTT
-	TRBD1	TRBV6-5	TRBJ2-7	CASRPGQHSYEQYF	TGTGCCAGCAGGCCGGGACAGCACTCCTACGAGCAGTACTTC
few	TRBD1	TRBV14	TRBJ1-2	CASSLHRQGGCTF	TGTGCCAGCAGCCTACACCGACAGGGGGGCTGCACCTTC
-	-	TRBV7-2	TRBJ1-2	CASSLSRVTDNYGYTF	TGTGCCAGCAGCTTGAGTCGCGTGACAGATAACTATGGCTACACCTTC
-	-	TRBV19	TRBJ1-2	CASSNPGRGANYGYTF	TGTGCCAGTAGTAACCCGGGCAGGGGCGCGAACTATGGCTACACCTTC
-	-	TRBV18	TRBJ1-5	CASSRQGNQPQHF	TGTGCCAGCTCACGTCAGGGGAATCAGCCCCAGCATTTT
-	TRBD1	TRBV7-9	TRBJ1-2	CASRPGQGRHGYTF	TGTGCCAGCAGGCCGGGACAGGGTCGCCATGGCTACACCTTC
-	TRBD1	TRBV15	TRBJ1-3	CATSRGTGRSSGNTIYF	TGTGCCACCAGCAGGGGGACAGGACGAAGCTCTGGAAACACCATATATTTT
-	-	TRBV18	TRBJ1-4	CASSTGRNNEKLFF	TGTGCCAGCTCAACAGGACGGAACAATGAAAAACTGTTTTTT
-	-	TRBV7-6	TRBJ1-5	CASSLGAGSSNQPQHF	TGTGCCAGCAGCTTAGGGGCGGGTTCGTCAAATCAGCCCCAGCATTTT
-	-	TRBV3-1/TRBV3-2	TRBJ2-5	CASSQDLKSVETQYF	TGTGCCAGCAGCCAAGATTTAAAGAGCGTGGAGACCCAGTACTTC
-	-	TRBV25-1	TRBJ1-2	CASRSLTVGLGGYTF	TGTGCCAGCAGGAGCCTTACAGTGGGACTCGGTGGCTACACCTTC
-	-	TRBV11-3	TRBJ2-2	CASSYEQVTGELFF	TGTGCCAGCAGCTATGAACAGGTCACCGGGGAGCTGTTTTTT
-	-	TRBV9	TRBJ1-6	CASSVEPPHSPLHF	TGTGCCAGCAGCGTAGAGCCTCCACATTCACCCCTCCACTTT
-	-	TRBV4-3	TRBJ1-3	CASSQVGRAGNTIYF	TGCGCCAGCAGCCAAGTAGGCAGGGCTGGAAACACCATATATTTT
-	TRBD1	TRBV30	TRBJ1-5	CAWTGTGGYSNQPQHF	TGTGCCTGGACAGGGACAGGGGGATACAGCAATCAGCCCCAGCATTTT
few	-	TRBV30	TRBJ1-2	CAWSVIIGGGGYTF	TGTGCCTGGAGTGTAATTATAGGCGGGGGTGGCTACACCTTC
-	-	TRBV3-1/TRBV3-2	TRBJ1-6	CASSSQGFSLYSPLHF	TGTGCCAGCAGCTCCCAGGGGTTCTCCCTTTATTCACCCCTCCACTTT
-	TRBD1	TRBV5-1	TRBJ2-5	CASSWTGDQETQYF	TGCGCCAGCAGCTGGACAGGGGATCAAGAGACCCAGTACTTC
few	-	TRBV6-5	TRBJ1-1	CASSPLQVNTEAFF	TGTGCCAGCAGTCCACTACAGGTGAACACTGAAGCTTTCTTT